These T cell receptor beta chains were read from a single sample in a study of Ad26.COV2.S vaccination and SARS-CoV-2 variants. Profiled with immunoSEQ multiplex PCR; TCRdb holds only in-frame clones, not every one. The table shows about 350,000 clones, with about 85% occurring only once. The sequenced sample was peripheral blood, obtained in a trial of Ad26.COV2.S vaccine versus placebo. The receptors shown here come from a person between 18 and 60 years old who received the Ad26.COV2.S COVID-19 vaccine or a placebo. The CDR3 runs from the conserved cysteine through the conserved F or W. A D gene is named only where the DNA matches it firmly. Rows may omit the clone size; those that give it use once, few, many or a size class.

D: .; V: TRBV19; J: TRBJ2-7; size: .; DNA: TGTGCCAGTAGTATACGACGGGACCACCTTAGCTCCTACGAGCAGTACTTC; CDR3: CASSIRRDHLSSYEQYF
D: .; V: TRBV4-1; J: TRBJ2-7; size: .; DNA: TGCGCCAGCAGCCAAGATAGCCCGGCCCCTTCTGACTACGAGCAGTACTTC; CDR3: CASSQDSPAPSDYEQYF
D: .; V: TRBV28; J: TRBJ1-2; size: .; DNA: TGTGCCAGCAGTTCCACCACGATGAAAGGGGGCTATGGCTACACCTTC; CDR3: CASSSTTMKGGYGYTF
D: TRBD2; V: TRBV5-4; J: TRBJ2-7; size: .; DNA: TGTGCCAGCAGCTTGCAGCGGGGGGGTGTCTACGAGCAGTACTTC; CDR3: CASSLQRGGVYEQYF
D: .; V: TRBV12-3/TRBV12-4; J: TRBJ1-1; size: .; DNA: TGTGCCAGCAGTTTAGGTCTGAACACTGAAGCTTTCTTT; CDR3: CASSLGLNTEAFF
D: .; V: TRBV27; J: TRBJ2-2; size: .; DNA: TGTGCCAGCAGTTTTTTGGGCCCCGGGGAGCTGTTTTTT; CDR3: CASSFLGPGELFF
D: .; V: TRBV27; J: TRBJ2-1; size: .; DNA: TGTGCCAGCAGTTTATCACGCAACAATGAGCAGTTCTTC; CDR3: CASSLSRNNEQFF
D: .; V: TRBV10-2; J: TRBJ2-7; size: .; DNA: TGCGCCAGCAGTGAGACACCCTACGAGCAGTACTTC; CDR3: CASSETPYEQYF
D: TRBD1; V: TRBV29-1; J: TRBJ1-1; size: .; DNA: TGCAGCGTTATCGGAAAGACAGGGTACCGTGAAGCTTTCTTT; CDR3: CSVIGKTGYREAFF
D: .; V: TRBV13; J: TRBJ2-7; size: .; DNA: TGTGCCAGCAGCTTAGGAGGCGGACAGACCTACGAGCAGTACTTC; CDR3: CASSLGGGQTYEQYF
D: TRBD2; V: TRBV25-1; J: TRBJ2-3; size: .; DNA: TGTGCCAGCAGTGGGGGACTAGCGGGATTAAGCACAGATACGCAGTATTTT; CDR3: CASSGGLAGLSTDTQYF
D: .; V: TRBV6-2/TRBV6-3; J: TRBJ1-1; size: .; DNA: TGTGCCAGCAGTTTTTGGTTGAACACTGAAGCTTTCTTT; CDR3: CASSFWLNTEAFF
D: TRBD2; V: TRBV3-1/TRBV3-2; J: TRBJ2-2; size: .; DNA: TGTGCCAGCAGCCAAGTCGTCCTAGCGGTGAACACCGGGGAGCTGTTTTTT; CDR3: CASSQVVLAVNTGELFF
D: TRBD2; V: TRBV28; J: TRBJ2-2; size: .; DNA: TGTGCCAGCAGTTTAAAGGCTAGCGGGAGACTCGGGGAGCTGTTTTTT; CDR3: CASSLKASGRLGELFF
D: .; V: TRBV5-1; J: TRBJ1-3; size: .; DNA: TGCGCCAGCAGCTTGGGAGGTGCAGCCGACCTTTTAGGAAACACCATATATTTT; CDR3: CASSLGGAADLLGNTIYF
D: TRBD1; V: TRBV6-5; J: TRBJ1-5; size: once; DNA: TGTGCCAGCAGTAAGGGGGGACAGTCTGAGTCTCCCCAGCATTTT; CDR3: CASSKGGQSESPQHF
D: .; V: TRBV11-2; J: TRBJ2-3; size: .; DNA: TGTGCCAGCAGCCCGAGGGGAGATACGCAGTATTTT; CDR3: CASSPRGDTQYF
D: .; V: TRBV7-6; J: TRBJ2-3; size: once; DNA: TGTGCCAGCAGCTCTCAGATGACAGATACGCAGTATTTT; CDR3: CASSSQMTDTQYF
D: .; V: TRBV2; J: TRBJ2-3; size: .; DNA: TGTGCCAGCATAAAGGAGGCGATATCAGATACGCAGTATTTT; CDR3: CASIKEAISDTQYF
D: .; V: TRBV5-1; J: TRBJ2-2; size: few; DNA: TGCGCCAGCAGCAGGGACGGAGCGAACACCGGGGAGCTGTTTTTT; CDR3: CASSRDGANTGELFF
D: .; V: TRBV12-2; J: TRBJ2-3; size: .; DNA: TGTGCAAGTCGCTTAACCTCGGGGGGACGGGGTACGCAGTATTTT; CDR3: CASRLTSGGRGTQYF
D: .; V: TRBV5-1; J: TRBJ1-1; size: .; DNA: TGCGCCAGCAGCCCGGACGGTTCGAACACTGAAGCTTTCTTT; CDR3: CASSPDGSNTEAFF
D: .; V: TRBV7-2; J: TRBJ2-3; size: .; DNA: TGTGCCAGCAGCTTACTAGCAGGAGATACGCAGTATTTT; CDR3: CASSLLAGDTQYF
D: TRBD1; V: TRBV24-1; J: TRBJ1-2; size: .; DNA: TGTGCCACCAGTGATTTGCCGACAGGGAACTATGGCTACACCTTC; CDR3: CATSDLPTGNYGYTF
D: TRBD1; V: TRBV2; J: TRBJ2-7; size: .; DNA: TGTGCCAGCAGTGAAAGGGACAGGGTTTGGTCGTACTTC; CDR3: CASSERDRVWSYF
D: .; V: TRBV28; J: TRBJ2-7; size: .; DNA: TGTGCCAGCAGTTTACCGAGACATATGAGCTCCTACGAGCAGTACTTC; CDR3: CASSLPRHMSSYEQYF
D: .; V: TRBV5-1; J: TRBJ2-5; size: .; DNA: TGCGCCAGCAGGGTAGCAGTCCAAGAGACCCAGTACTTC; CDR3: CASRVAVQETQYF
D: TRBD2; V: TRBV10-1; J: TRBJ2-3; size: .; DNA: TGCGCCAGCAGTGATCTAGCGGGCTTGAAAGATACGCAGTATTTT; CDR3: CASSDLAGLKDTQYF
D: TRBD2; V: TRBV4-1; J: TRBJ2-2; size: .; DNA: TGCGCCAGCAGCCCCCTACTAGCGGGGAGGTCCGGGGAGCTGTTTTTT; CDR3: CASSPLLAGRSGELFF
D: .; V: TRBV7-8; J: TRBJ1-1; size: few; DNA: TGTGCCAGCAGCCAGGATGGGCCTGAAGCTTTCTTT; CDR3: CASSQDGPEAFF
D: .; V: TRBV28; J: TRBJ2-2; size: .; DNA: TGTGCCAGCAGTTTAAACATAGCGGTCACCGGGGAGCTGTTTTTT; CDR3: CASSLNIAVTGELFF
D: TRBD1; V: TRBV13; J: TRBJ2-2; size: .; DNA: TGTGCCAGCAGCTTGGGACAGGGAGATGTCGGGGAGCTGTTTTTT; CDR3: CASSLGQGDVGELFF
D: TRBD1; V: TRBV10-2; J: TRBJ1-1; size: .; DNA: TGCGCCAGCAGTATGGGACAGGGTGCTGAAGCTTTCTTT; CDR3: CASSMGQGAEAFF
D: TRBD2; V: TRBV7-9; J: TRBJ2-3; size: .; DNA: TGTGCCAGCCTGGCTAGCGGGGCAGATACGCAGTATTTT; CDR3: CASLASGADTQYF
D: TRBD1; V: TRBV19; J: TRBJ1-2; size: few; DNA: TGTGCCAGTAGGGACAGGGGGCTTGGCTATGGCTACACCTTC; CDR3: CASRDRGLGYGYTF
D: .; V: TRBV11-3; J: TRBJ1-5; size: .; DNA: TGTGCCAGCAGCCTTCCGATTCATCAGCCCCAGCATTTT; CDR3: CASSLPIHQPQHF
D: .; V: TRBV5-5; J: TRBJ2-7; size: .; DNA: TGTGCCAGCAGCTGGGGGACATCGGCAGGGAAGTCCTACGAGCAGTACTTC; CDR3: CASSWGTSAGKSYEQYF
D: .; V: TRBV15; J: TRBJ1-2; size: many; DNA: TGTGCCACCAGCAGAGATAGCGGGGCTGGAGGCTACACCTTC; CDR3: CATSRDSGAGGYTF
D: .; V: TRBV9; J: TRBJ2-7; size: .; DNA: TGTGCCAGCAGCGTACAAGGGGTTTCCACCTACGAGCAGTACTTC; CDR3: CASSVQGVSTYEQYF
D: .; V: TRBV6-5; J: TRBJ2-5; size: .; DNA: TGTGCCAGCAGTTACTCGATCCAGGGGTTAGAGACCCAGTACTTC; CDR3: CASSYSIQGLETQYF
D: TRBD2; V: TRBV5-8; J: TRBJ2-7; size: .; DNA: TGTGCCAGCAGCTTCTGGCGGGAGTATTACGAGCAGTACTTC; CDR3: CASSFWREYYEQYF
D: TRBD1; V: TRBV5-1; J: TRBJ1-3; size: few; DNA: TGCGCCAGCAGTTATTCGCGTACAGGGGATGGAAACACCATATATTTT; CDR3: CASSYSRTGDGNTIYF
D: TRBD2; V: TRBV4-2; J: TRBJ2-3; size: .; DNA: TGTGCCAGCAGCCAGCGGACTAGCGGAAGCACAGATACGCAGTATTTT; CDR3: CASSQRTSGSTDTQYF
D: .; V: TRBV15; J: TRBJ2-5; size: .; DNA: TGTGCCACCAGCAGAAACAGGTTACAGACCCAGTACTTC; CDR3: CATSRNRLQTQYF
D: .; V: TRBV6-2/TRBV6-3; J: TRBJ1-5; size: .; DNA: TGTGCCAGCAGTTACCACAGAACAAATAGCAATCAGCCCCAGCATTTT; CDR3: CASSYHRTNSNQPQHF
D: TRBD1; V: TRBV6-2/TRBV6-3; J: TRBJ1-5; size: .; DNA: TGTGCCAGCAGTTCCCTCAGGGGACAGGGGGCTTATCAGCCCCAGCATTTT; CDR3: CASSSLRGQGAYQPQHF
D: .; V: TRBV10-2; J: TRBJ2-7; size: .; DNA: TGCGCCAGCAGTAGAGTTGGGGCTCTCGAGCAGTACTTC; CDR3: CASSRVGALEQYF
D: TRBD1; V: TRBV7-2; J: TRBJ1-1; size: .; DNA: TGTGCCAGCAGCAGGGGGACAGCCCGGAACACTGAAGCTTTCTTT; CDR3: CASSRGTARNTEAFF
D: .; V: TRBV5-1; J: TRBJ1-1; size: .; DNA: TGCGCCAGCAGCTTCGGACGGGGCCCAAACACTGAAGCTTTCTTT; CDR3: CASSFGRGPNTEAFF